The present TCR beta chain was sequenced within a study of blood T cell repertoires in COVID-19. As for the study in general: PBMCs, B-cell-depleted T cells, or T cells were the source of the cDNA or gDNA that made up the material.

Methods used by the authors: Amplified reference gene primers provided the basis for estimating nucleated cell counts. The table came from immunoSEQ multiplex PCR; TCRdb's copy has only in-frame clones and leaves some out. V, J and clone size reflect that table, while D and trimming were determined from the DNA. Of 95,000 to 150,000 clones listed, about nine tenths are singletons. V dropped 4 bases and J dropped 0 bases, with 13 bases sitting between them. This CDR3 is 16 amino acids long. From germline, CDR1 is SGHAT and CDR2 FQNNGV. The specimen sequenced was peripheral blood. The TCR originated in a man aged 35-49 years with acute or convalescent COVID-19. The chain links TRBV11-2 to TRBJ1-3; maybe TRBD1 (6 bases). CDR3 protein: CASSSRDTSSGNTIYF. CDR3 sequence (DNA): TGTGCCAGCAGCTCCCGGGACACCAGCTCTGGAAACACCATATATTTT.